These 13 T cell receptor beta chains were sequenced from one sample in a study of blood T cells in healthy people across ages (dated by TCRdb to between 2015 and 2016). Libraries were made using 5' RACE. Sequencing was carried out with an Illumina HiSeq 2500. A second PCR of roughly 7 to 11 cycles was performed with a sample-barcoded 5' primer and a J-beta primer mix. The public sequencing data were trimmed at Q25 with fastp and processed into clonotypes with MiXCR by TCRdb, which kept only in-frame beta chains. Entries that share a CDR3 protein sequence are merged under the most common genes and DNA. Counted in this sample were about 1.5 million distinct CDR3 sequences; 35% to 45% of them appeared once. The leading ten clones occupy roughly 3.7% of the sample. Source material: blood. The receptors shown here come from a woman between 18 and 30 years old in good health.

The chain links TRBV20-1 to TRBJ1-1, with 7 bases fitting TRBD1. Germline V gene sequence: CDR1 DFQATT, CDR2 SNEGSKA (reference sequence). This CDR3 has 12 amino acids. The V and J ends lost 7 bases and 13 bases, in that order; junction bases with no gene match: 15. The CDR3 region is CSVQGGGLRIFF. CDR3 coding DNA: TGCAGTGTCCAGGGGGGGGGTTTGCGGATTTTCTTT.

There are a few counts of this clonotype. The chain carries TRBV6-6 and TRBJ1-2; maybe TRBD1 (5 bases). CDR1 and CDR2 from the germline V gene are MNHNY and SVGAGI (reference sequence). The ends were cut back, 6 bases at V and 0 bases at J, with 14 bases in the middle. The CDR3 runs to 15 residues. The CDR3 nucleotides read TGTGCCAGCAGGAAAGGGACCGCTGCTAACTATGGCTACACCTTC. The encoded protein is CASRKGTAANYGYTF.

This rearrangement joins TRBV29-1 to TRBJ2-7; 14 bases fit TRBD2. Germline CDR1 is SQVTM and CDR2 is ANQGSEA. The CDR3 extends over 19 amino acids. The junction had 25 bases not matched to a gene; V was cut back by 8 bases and J by 7 bases. The CDR3 sequence is CSPGGKERTSGGTYNEQYF. The CDR3 DNA follows: TGCAGCCCAGGTGGGAAAGAAAGGACTAGCGGGGGGACTTACAATGAGCAGTACTTC.

The V call is TRBV7-9, the J call TRBJ2-7; tentative D call: TRBD1 (6 bases). The CDR3 length is 14 residues. V lost 4 bases, J lost 3 bases, and 13 bases lay in between. CDR1 SEHNR and CDR2 FQNEAQ come from the germline V gene (reference sequence). CDR3 sequence: CASSSTGRVYEQYF. The CDR3 DNA sequence: TGTGCCAGCAGCTCCACAGGGCGGGTCTACGAGCAGTACTTC.

V is TRBV12-3 or TRBV12-4 and J is TRBJ1-1; no clear D. The CDR3 runs 17 residues. V lost 5 bases and J 0 bases, leaving 19 bases between the germline ends. CDR3 sequence reads: CASSTKSGSLLNTEAFF. The CDR3 DNA is TGTGCCAGCAGTACAAAATCGGGGTCTCTCCTGAACACTGAAGCTTTCTTT.

In this sample, this clonotype turned up a few times. V and J are TRBV5-1 and TRBJ2-3, with D unclear. The CDR3 is made up of 13 amino acids. Germline V gives CDR1 SGHRS, CDR2 YFSETQ. Trimming removed 0 bases from V and 6 bases from J, with 8 bases in between. This CDR3 reads CASSLDGLDTQYF. In DNA, the CDR3 is TGCGCCAGCAGCTTGGACGGATTGGATACGCAGTATTTT.

The rearrangement joins TRBV9 to TRBJ2-4; D is uncertain. In germline, CDR1 is SGDLS, CDR2 YYNGEE. This CDR3 contains 13 residues. Trimming stripped 3 bases from V and 1 base from J, with 5 bases between. Written as DNA, the CDR3 is TGTGCCAGCAGCGCCCCGGCCAAAAACATTCAGTACTTC. Amino acid sequence: CASSAPAKNIQYF.

This sequence joins TRBV6-1 and TRBJ1-2; D remains unclear. Per germline, CDR1 MNHNS and CDR2 SASEGT. Trimming left V 0 bases short and J 4 bases short, with 12 bases between. This CDR3 has 15 amino acids. The CDR3 region is CASSEAARVGYGYTF. CDR3 coding DNA: TGTGCCAGCAGTGAAGCCGCAAGGGTCGGCTATGGCTACACCTTC.

This chain joins TRBV7-2 and TRBJ2-5; 12 nucleotides line up with TRBD2. The junction had 18 bases not matched to a gene; V was cut back by 6 bases and J by 7 bases. CDR3 size: 18 residues. In germline, CDR1 is SGHTA, CDR2 FQGNSA. CDR3 DNA sequence: TGTGCCAGCAGTCCAAGCCCTAGCGGGAGGGCCGGGGATAGGACCCAGTACTTC. Amino acids: CASSPSPSGRAGDRTQYF.

This clonotype was detected ten times or more. The chain recombines TRBV10-3 with TRBJ1-2; D ambiguous. V was trimmed by 3 bases and J by 6 bases, leaving 8 bases between them. The CDR3 consists of 12 residues. Germline values: CDR1 ENHRY, CDR2 SYGVKD. CDR3 DNA sequence: TGTGCCATCAGTGAACCGAATAATGGCTACACCTTC. Translating gives CAISEPNNGYTF.

This clonotype was seen ten or more times. CDR3: CASSRGAYGYTF. The CDR3 DNA reads TGCGCCAGCAGCCGAGGGGCCTATGGCTACACCTTC. V usage is TRBV4-3 and J usage is TRBJ1-2; D is perhaps TRBD1 (5 bases). The CDR3 length is 12 residues. The germline V gene encodes CDR1 LGHNA and CDR2 YSLEER. Trimming left V 4 bases short and J 4 bases short, with 7 bases between.

The chain recombines TRBV20-1 with TRBJ2-1, with D possibly TRBD2 on 6 matching bases. Germline CDR1 and CDR2: DFQATT and SNEGSKA (reference sequence). The CDR3 totals 13 residues. Trimming left V 5 bases short and J 7 bases short, with 15 bases between. The CDR3 region has the DNA TGCAGTGCTGAAACCGGGACTCGGAATGAGCAGTTCTTC. It is translated as CSAETGTRNEQFF.

This clonotype was seen only a few times. The V and J genes are TRBV7-6 and TRBJ2-7; 8 nucleotides agree with TRBD1. With V trimmed by 2 bases and J by 7 bases, 13 bases remained unmatched. The CDR3 length is 16 residues. Per germline, CDR1 SGHVS and CDR2 FNYEAQ. CDR3 in DNA: TGTGCCAGCAGCTTACAAGGACAGGGAGGTTACAATGAGCAGTACTTC. This translates into CASSLQGQGGYNEQYF.